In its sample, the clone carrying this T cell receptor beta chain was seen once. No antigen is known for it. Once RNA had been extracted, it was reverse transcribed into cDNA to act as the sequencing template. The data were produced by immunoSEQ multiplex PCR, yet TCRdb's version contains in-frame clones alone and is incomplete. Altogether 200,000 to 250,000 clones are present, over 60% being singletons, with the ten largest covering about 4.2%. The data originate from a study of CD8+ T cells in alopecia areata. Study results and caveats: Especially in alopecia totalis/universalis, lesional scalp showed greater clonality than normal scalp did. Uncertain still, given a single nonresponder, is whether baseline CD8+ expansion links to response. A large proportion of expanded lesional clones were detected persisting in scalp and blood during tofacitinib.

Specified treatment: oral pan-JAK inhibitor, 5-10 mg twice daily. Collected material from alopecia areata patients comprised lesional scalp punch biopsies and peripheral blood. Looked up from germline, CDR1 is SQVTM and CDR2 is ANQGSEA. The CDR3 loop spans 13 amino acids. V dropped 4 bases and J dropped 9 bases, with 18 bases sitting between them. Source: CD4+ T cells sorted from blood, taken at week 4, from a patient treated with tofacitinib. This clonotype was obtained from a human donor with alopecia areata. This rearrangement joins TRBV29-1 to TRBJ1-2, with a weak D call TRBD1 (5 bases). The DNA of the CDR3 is TGCAGCGTTGGTAGTTCAGGGAAGGGAAGCTACACCTTC. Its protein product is CSVGSSGKGSYTF.